Presented here are 25 T cell receptor beta chains from one specimen sequenced in a study of blood T cell repertoires in COVID-19 (TCRdb year 2020). Library preparation employed the immunoSEQ multiplex PCR assay. Imported from immuneACCESS, the table was reduced by TCRdb to in-frame sequences with V and J called. These copies leave out some clones; in studies compared against another copy, an unresolved V gene accounts for under half, and the cause of the remainder is not known. For this sample the table gives 80,000 to 95,000 clones, of which around 85% were detected only once. The top ten clonotypes cover roughly an eighth of the sample. The sequenced material came from peripheral blood. The source is a human donor in a cohort sampled during active COVID-19.

The V and J genes are TRBV7-9 and TRBJ2-7; 7 nucleotides line up with TRBD2. Germline V gene data show CDR1 as SEHNR and CDR2 as FQNEAQ (reference sequence). The CDR3 has 13 amino acids. The junction had 1 base not matched to a gene; V was cut back by 4 bases and J by 1 base. The chain's CDR3 is CASSWDYSYEQYF. The DNA of the CDR3 is TGTGCCAGCAGCTGGGACTATTCCTACGAGCAGTACTTC.

This rearrangement joins TRBV7-9 to TRBJ1-5, with D hard to call. The CDR3 totals 13 residues. Germline V gene data show CDR1 as SEHNR and CDR2 as FQNEAQ (reference sequence). The V and J ends lost 1 base and 5 bases respectively, with 6 bases between them. Here the CDR3 reads CASSLERDQPQHF. CDR3 nucleotide sequence: TGTGCCAGCAGCTTAGAGAGAGATCAGCCCCAGCATTTT.

This sequence joins TRBV20-1 and TRBJ1-5; D unclear. This CDR3 is 14 amino acids long. Between the trimmed V and J ends, which lost 3 bases and 0 bases, there was a span of 9 bases. Germline CDR1 is DFQATT and CDR2 is SNEGSKA (reference sequence). The CDR3 sequence: CSASLGPSNQPQHF. The CDR3 bases are TGCAGTGCTAGTCTTGGGCCTAGCAATCAGCCCCAGCATTTT.

This clone was observed once. The V and J genes are TRBV19 and TRBJ1-3; TRBD1 aligns across 9 bases. The trim removed 4 bases at V and 2 bases at J, leaving 6 bases unmatched. This CDR3 comprises 16 residues. Germline assignment: CDR1 LNHDA and CDR2 SQIVND (reference sequence). The CDR3 region is CASSTTGGGAGNTIYF. The CDR3 DNA follows: TGTGCCAGTAGTACTACAGGGGGCGGTGCTGGAAACACCATATATTTT.

The V call is TRBV3-1 (or the pseudogene TRBV3-2), the J call TRBJ1-2, with TRBD1 matching over 8 bases. The CDR3 has 15 amino acids. CDR1 is LGHDT, CDR2 YNNKEL, per germline (reference sequence). V gave up 5 bases and J gave up 8 bases; unmatched junction bases: 13. Written as DNA, the CDR3 is TGTGCCAGCAGCTCCGACAGCCAGGGGGCGGGAGGCTACACCTTC. Its protein product is CASSSDSQGAGGYTF.

The rearrangement uses TRBV5-1 and TRBJ2-7, with D unclear. Germline V gene sequence: CDR1 SGHRS, CDR2 YFSETQ. CDR3 length: 14 residues. V was pared by 0 bases and J by 5 bases, with 12 bases between. CDR3 protein: CASSLGAGRNEQYF. CDR3 DNA sequence: TGCGCCAGCAGCTTGGGGGCCGGTCGCAACGAGCAGTACTTC.

A single count supports this clone. This sequence joins TRBV28 and TRBJ2-7, with TRBD2 matching 11 bases. The CDR3 length is 16 residues. Germline V lookup: CDR1 MDHEN, CDR2 SYDVKM. Trimming at V came to 6 bases and at J to 3 bases, leaving 10 bases not matched to a gene. CDR3 sequence reads: CASRLTGTSGSYEQYF. In DNA, the CDR3 is TGTGCCAGCAGGTTAACCGGGACTAGCGGCAGCTACGAGCAGTACTTC. Combining the CDR3 with reference TRBV28 and TRBJ2-7 gives the whole variable domain DVKVTQSSRYLVKRTGEKVFLECVQDMDHENMFWYRQDPGLGLRLIYFSYDVKMKEKGDIPEGYSVSREKKERFSLILESASTNQTSMYLCASRLTGTSGSYEQYFGPGTRLTVT.

The gene calls are TRBV24-1 and TRBJ1-5; 7 positions match TRBD1. The CDR3 consists of 16 residues. Germline V lookup: CDR1 KGHDR, CDR2 SFDVKD. The trim removed 3 bases at V and 6 bases at J, leaving 10 bases unmatched. CDR3 bases: TGTGCCACCAGTGATGGGGACAGTAGCGAGTTTCAGCCCCAGCATTTT. Translating it yields CATSDGDSSEFQPQHF.

V and J are TRBV7-9 and TRBJ2-1; TRBD2 matches at 10 bases. The germline V gene has CDR1 SEHNR and CDR2 FQNEAQ (reference sequence). The length of the CDR3 is 15 residues. After removal of 5 bases from V and 4 bases from J, the junction contained 5 bases not matched to a gene. The CDR3: CASSPSGGAYNEQFF. The CDR3 DNA reads as TGTGCCAGCAGCCCAAGCGGGGGGGCTTACAATGAGCAGTTCTTC.

CDR3 nucleotides: TGTGCCAGCAGTGAACAGGGGATGAATAATTCACCCCTCCACTTT. Its translation: CASSEQGMNNSPLHF. The chain uses TRBV2 and TRBJ1-6, with D tentatively TRBD1 (6 bases). Trimming removed 2 bases at V and 5 bases at J, with 10 bases between. The CDR3 runs 15 residues. From germline, CDR1 is SNHLY and CDR2 FYNNEI.

The chain employs TRBV18 and TRBJ1-4; the D is unclear. The germline V gene has CDR1 KGHSH and CDR2 LQKENI. The CDR3 is 14 residues long. V lost 6 bases and J lost 4, with 12 bases in between. CDR3 DNA: TGTGCCAGCTCCCCCTCAGCGATTAATGAAAAACTGTTTTTT. Residues: CASSPSAINEKLFF.

This chain links TRBV19 with TRBJ2-7, with 8 bases fitting TRBD1. The V segment lost 9 bases and the J segment 3 bases; nucleotides outside the gene matches: 4. The CDR3 runs 12 residues. Germline-derived CDR1 and CDR2 are LNHDA and SQIVND (reference sequence). The CDR3 region has the DNA TGTGCCAGCGCAGGGGGCCGCTACGAGCAGTACTTC. Translating gives CASAGGRYEQYF. Filled out from reference TRBV19 and TRBJ2-7, the complete variable domain reads DGGITQSPKYLFRKEGQNVTLSCEQNLNHDAMYWYRQDPGQGLRLIYYSQIVNDFQKGDIAEGYSVSREKKESFPLTVTSAQKNPTAFYLCASAGGRYEQYFGPGTRLTVT.

The chain recombines TRBV5-4 with TRBJ2-3, with TRBD1 matching 10 bases. V lost 4 bases and J lost 1; bases outside the gene matches: 3. The CDR3 totals 15 residues. The germline gives CDR1 SGHNT, CDR2 YYREEE (reference sequence). In DNA, the CDR3 is TGTGCCAGCAGCCCGGGACAGGGGCGCACAGATACGCAGTATTTT. It is translated as CASSPGQGRTDTQYF.

This chain links TRBV28 with TRBJ2-7, with a possible D match to TRBD2 (5 bases). With 8 bases removed from V and 0 bases from J, the gap between germline ends came to 17 bases. Germline V gene sequence: CDR1 MDHEN, CDR2 SYDVKM. The CDR3 loop spans 15 amino acids. In DNA form, the CDR3 reads TGTGCCAGCCCCGTTAGCGCCACCGTCTCCTACGAGCAGTACTTC. Its translation is CASPVSATVSYEQYF.

This chain links TRBV10-3 with TRBJ1-5, with 9 bases aligning to TRBD1. Germline V CDR1 and CDR2: ENHRY, SYGVKD. V trimming: 2 bases; J trimming: 2 bases; junction bases outside the gene matches: 10. The CDR3 spans 18 residues. DNA for the CDR3: TGTGCCATCAGTGAGGGTCGAAAGGACAGGGGTGGCAATCAGCCCCAGCATTTT. It translates to CAISEGRKDRGGNQPQHF.

This clone has just one count. The chain is built from TRBV6-2 or TRBV6-3 and TRBJ2-5; D is possibly TRBD1 (6 bases). CDR3 length: 15 amino acids. The V end lost 5 bases, the J end lost 4 bases, and 17 bases lay between the germline ends. Germline V gene lookup returns CDR1 MNHEY and CDR2 SVGEGT. Here the CDR3 DNA reads TGTGCCAGCAGTCCCTCCGGAACAGGGCGAGAGACCCAGTACTTC. This codes for CASSPSGTGRETQYF.

This clone was counted only a few times. Other DNA sequences in this sample translate to the same CDR3. The rearrangement joins TRBV4-3 to TRBJ1-1, with D possibly TRBD1 on 5 matching bases. Trimming stripped 0 bases from V and 8 bases from J, with 13 bases between. CDR3 length equals 14 residues. The germline V gene has CDR1 LGHNA and CDR2 YSLEER. CDR3 bases: TGCGCCAGCAGCCAAGATGGTGGGGGGAGCGAAGCTTTCTTT. Translation gives CASSQDGGGSEAFF.

The chain employs TRBV10-3 and TRBJ2-7, with TRBD2 identical over 7 bases. The CDR3 runs to 11 residues. Germline CDR1 and CDR2: ENHRY and SYGVKD. V gave up 9 bases and J gave up 6 bases; unmatched junction bases: 5. The CDR3 sequence: CAIAGRAEQYF. The CDR3 DNA is TGTGCCATAGCAGGGAGGGCCGAGCAGTACTTC.

The V call is TRBV27, the J call TRBJ2-7; perhaps TRBD2 as D (5 bases). Trimming pared 3 bases from V and 1 base from J, leaving 10 bases between. Germline CDR1 and CDR2: MNHEY and SMNVEV (reference sequence). This CDR3 has 14 amino acids. CDR3 DNA: TGTGCCAGCAGTTTCGGGGATGGGTCCTACGAGCAGTACTTC. Protein product: CASSFGDGSYEQYF.

This chain joins TRBV7-9 and TRBJ1-5, with D hard to call. CDR1 is SEHNR, CDR2 FQNEAQ, per germline (reference sequence). V lost 5 bases to trimming and J lost 3 bases, with 11 bases between them. This CDR3 comprises 14 residues. This chain's CDR3 is CASSPPRDNQPQHF. CDR3 sequence (DNA): TGTGCCAGCAGCCCACCGAGGGACAATCAGCCCCAGCATTTT. Full variable domain (missing parts from reference TRBV7-9 and TRBJ1-5): DTGVSQNPRHKITKRGQNVTFRCDPISEHNRLYWYRQTLGQGPEFLTYFQNEAQLEKSRLLSDRFSAERPKGSFSTLEIQRTEQGDSAMYLCASSPPRDNQPQHFGDGTRLSIL.

CDR3 DNA: TGCGCCAGCAGCCCTGGACCGCGGGCACCCCTCCACTTT. Protein sequence: CASSPGPRAPLHF. This chain connects TRBV4-3 to TRBJ1-6; D is ambiguous. Germline loops: CDR1 LGHNA, CDR2 YSLEER. The CDR3 length is 13 residues. The germline V and J ends were trimmed by 4 bases and 11 bases, with 12 bases remaining between them.

V gene TRBV29-1 combines with J gene TRBJ1-1; 10 bases match TRBD1. CDR1 and CDR2 (germline): SQVTM, ANQGSEA. The CDR3 has 14 residues. V trimming: 7 bases; J trimming: 1 base; junction bases outside the gene matches: 6. The CDR3 region is CSAWTGGGNTEAFF. CDR3 DNA: TGCAGCGCTTGGACAGGGGGGGGGAACACTGAAGCTTTCTTT.

This chain uses TRBV23-1 with TRBJ1-2; D is perhaps TRBD1 (6 bases). TRBV23-1 is noted as an ORF with a role that remains uncertain. Between the trimmed V and J ends, which lost 0 bases and 7 bases, there was a span of 15 bases. This CDR3 spans 15 amino acids. The CDR3 loop reads CASSQSKRGGGGYTF. For the CDR3, the DNA is TGCGCCAGCAGTCAATCGAAACGAGGGGGGGGTGGCTACACCTTC.

This clone was detected a few times. This chain uses TRBV7-9 with TRBJ2-7; D ambiguous. The germline V gene encodes CDR1 SEHNR and CDR2 FQNEAQ (reference sequence). CDR3 length equals 15 residues. The V and J ends lost 3 bases and 7 bases respectively, with 19 bases between them. The CDR3 nucleotides are TGTGCCAGCAGCTTTCGAGGCGCAGAATCTCGGGAGCAGTACTTC. Translating gives CASSFRGAESREQYF.

The chain is built from TRBV2 and TRBJ2-7; 7 bases are shared with TRBD1. The CDR3 loop spans 14 amino acids. Germline values: CDR1 SNHLY, CDR2 FYNNEI. The V gene end was trimmed by 6 bases and the J gene end by 4 bases; junction bases not matched to a gene: 9. CDR3 DNA sequence: TGTGCCAGCAGCGTGACAGGGCCCCCTTACGAGCAGTACTTC. Protein sequence: CASSVTGPPYEQYF.